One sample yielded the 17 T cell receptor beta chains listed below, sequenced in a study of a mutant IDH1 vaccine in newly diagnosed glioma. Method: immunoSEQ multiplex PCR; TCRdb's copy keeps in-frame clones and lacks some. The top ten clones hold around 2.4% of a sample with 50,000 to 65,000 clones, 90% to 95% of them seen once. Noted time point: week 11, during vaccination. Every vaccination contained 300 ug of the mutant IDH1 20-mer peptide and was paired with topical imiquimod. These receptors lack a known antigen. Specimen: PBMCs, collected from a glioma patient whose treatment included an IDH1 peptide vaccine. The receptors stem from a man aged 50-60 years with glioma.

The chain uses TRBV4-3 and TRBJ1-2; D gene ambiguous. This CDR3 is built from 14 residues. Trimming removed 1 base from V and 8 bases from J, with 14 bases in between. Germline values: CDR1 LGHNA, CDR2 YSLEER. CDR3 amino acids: CASSQGRGEPGYTF. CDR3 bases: TGCGCCAGCAGCCAAGGTCGGGGAGAGCCAGGCTACACCTTC.

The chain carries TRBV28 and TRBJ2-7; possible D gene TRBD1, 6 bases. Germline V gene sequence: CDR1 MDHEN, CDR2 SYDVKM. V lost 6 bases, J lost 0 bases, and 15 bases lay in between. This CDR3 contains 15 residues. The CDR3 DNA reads TGTGCCAGCAGGTCCGGGACACCAAGCTCCTACGAGCAGTACTTC. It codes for CASRSGTPSSYEQYF.

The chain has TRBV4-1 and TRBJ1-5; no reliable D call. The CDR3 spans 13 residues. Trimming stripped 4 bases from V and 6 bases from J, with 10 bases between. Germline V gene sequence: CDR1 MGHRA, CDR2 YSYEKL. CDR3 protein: CASSPDWFQPQHF. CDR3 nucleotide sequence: TGCGCCAGCAGCCCCGACTGGTTTCAGCCCCAGCATTTT.

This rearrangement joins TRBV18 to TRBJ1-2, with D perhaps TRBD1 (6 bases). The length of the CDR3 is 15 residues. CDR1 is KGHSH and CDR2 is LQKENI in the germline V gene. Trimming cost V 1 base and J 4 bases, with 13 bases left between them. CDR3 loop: CASSPLDSESYGYTF. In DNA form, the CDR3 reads TGTGCCAGCTCACCACTGGACAGCGAGAGCTATGGCTACACCTTC.

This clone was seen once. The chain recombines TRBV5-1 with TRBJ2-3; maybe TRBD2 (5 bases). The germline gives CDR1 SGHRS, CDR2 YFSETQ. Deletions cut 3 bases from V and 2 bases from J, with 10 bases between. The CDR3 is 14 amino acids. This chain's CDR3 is CASSSERATDTQYF. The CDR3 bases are TGCGCCAGCAGCTCGGAGAGGGCCACAGATACGCAGTATTTT.

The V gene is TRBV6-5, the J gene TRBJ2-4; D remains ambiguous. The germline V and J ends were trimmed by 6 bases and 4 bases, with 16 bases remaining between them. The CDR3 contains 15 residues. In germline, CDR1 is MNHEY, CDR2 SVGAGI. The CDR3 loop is CASSLRRQEKNIQYF. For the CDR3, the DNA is TGTGCCAGCAGCCTCCGGCGGCAGGAAAAAAACATTCAGTACTTC.

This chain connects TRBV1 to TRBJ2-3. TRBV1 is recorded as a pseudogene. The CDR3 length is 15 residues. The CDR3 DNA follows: TGCACCAGCAGCCCCTTCCTCGAGGGGACAGATACGCAGTATTTT. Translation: CTSSPFLEGTDTQYF.

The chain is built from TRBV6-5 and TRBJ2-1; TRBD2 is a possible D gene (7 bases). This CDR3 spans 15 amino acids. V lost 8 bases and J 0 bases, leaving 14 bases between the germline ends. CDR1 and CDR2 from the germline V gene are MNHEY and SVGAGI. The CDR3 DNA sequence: TGTGCCAGCGGGGGGGCACCGAGCTCCTACAATGAGCAGTTCTTC. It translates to CASGGAPSSYNEQFF.

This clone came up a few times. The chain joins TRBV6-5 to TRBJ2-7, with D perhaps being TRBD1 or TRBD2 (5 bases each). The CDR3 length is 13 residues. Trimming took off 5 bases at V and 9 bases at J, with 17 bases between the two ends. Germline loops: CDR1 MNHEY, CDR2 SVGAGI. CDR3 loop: CASSLRDANGQYF. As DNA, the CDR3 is TGTGCCAGCAGTCTCAGGGACGCAAACGGGCAGTACTTC.

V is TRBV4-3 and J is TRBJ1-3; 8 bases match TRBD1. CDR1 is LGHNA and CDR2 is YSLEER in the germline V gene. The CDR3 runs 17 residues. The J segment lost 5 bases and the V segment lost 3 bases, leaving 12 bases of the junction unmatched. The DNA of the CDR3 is TGCGCCAGCAGCCAGTTACTGGGGACAGGTAGTAGAAACACCATATATTTT. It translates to CASSQLLGTGSRNTIYF.

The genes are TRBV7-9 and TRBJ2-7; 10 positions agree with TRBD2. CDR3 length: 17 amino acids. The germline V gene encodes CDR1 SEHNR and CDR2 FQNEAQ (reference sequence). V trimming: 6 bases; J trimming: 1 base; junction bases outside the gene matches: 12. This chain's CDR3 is CASRTSSGRAGSYEQYF. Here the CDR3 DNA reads TGTGCCAGCAGGACCAGCAGCGGGAGGGCCGGTTCCTACGAGCAGTACTTC.

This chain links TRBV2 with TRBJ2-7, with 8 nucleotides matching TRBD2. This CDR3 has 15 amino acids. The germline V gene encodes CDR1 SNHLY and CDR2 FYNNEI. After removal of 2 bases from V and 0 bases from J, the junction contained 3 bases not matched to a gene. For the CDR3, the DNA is TGTGCCAGCAGTGAAACCGGGACTAGCTCCTACGAGCAGTACTTC. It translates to CASSETGTSSYEQYF.

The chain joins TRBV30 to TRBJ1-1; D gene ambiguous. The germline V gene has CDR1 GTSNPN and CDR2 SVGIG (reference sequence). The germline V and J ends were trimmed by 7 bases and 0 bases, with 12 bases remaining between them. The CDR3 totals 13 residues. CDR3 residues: CALVEIMNTEAFF. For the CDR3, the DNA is TGTGCCTTGGTGGAGATCATGAACACTGAAGCTTTCTTT.

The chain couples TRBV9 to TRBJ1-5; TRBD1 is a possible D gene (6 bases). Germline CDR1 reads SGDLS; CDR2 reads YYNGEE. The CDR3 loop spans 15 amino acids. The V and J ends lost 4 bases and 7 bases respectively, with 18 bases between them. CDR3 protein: CASSPSDRSRQPQHF. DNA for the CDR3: TGTGCCAGCAGCCCTTCCGACAGGTCCCGGCAGCCCCAGCATTTT.

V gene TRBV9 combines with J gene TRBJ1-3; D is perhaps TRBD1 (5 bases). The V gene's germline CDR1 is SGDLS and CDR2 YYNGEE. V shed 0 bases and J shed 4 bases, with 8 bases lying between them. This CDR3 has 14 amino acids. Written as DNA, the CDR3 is TGTGCCAGCAGCGTAGAGGGGAGAGGAAACACCATATATTTT. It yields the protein CASSVEGRGNTIYF.

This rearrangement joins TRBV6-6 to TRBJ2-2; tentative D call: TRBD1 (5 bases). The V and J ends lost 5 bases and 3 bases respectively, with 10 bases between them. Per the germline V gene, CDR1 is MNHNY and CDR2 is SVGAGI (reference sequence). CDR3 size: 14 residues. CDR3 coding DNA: TGTGCCAGCAGTCCGCCAGGGTACACCGGGGAGCTGTTTTTT. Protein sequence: CASSPPGYTGELFF.

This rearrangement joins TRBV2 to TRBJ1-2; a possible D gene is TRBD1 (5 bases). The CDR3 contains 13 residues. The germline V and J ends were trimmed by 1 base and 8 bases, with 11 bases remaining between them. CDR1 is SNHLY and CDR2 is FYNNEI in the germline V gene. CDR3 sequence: CASSEGQRAGYTF. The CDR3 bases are TGTGCCAGCAGTGAAGGACAGCGAGCAGGCTACACCTTC. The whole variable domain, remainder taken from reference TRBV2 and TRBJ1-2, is EPEVTQTPSHQVTQMGQEVILRCVPISNHLYFYWYRQILGQKVEFLVSFYNNEISEKSEIFDDQFSVERPDGSNFTLKIRSTKLEDSAMYFCASSEGQRAGYTFGSGTRLTVV.